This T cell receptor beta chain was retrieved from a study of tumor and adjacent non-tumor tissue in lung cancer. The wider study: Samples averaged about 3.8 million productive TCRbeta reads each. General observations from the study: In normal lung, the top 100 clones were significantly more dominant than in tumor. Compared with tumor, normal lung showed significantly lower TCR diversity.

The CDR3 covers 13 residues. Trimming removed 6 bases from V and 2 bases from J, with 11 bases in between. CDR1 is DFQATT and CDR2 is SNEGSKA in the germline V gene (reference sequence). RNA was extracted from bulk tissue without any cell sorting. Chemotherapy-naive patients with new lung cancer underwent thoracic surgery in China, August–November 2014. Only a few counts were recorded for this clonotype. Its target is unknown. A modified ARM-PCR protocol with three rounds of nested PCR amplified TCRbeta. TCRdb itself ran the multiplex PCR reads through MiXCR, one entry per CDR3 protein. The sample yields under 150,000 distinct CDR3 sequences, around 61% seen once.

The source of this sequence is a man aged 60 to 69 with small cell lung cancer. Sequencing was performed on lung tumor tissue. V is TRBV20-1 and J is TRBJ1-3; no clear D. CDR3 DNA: TGCAGTGCCGAAGGTCGGGCTGGAAACACCATATATTTT. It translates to CSAEGRAGNTIYF.